What follows are 21 T cell receptor beta chains derived from one specimen sequenced in a study of blood T cells in healthy people across ages. A second 7 to 11 cycle PCR used barcoded and J-beta primers. TCRdb ran MiXCR on the 5' RACE reads and lists one entry per CDR3 protein. The sample comprises nearly 1 million distinct CDR3 sequences, roughly 47% of which are singletons, and around 21% rests with the top ten. The source material was blood. The receptors here all came from a woman aged 55 to 70 in good health.

J is TRBJ2-7 and V is TRBV7-2; maybe TRBD1 (5 bases). The J call may be faulty, since TRBJ2-5 better matches the DNA end. This CDR3 is built from 14 residues. Germline-derived CDR1 and CDR2 are SGHTA and FQGNSA. DNA of the CDR3: TGTGCCAGCAGCCGTAAAGGGGCAACAGAGACCCAGTACTTC. Encoded protein: CASSRKGATETQYF.

The chain is built from TRBV7-2 and TRBJ2-5, with 7 bases lining up with TRBD2. There are 15 residues in the CDR3. In germline, CDR1 is SGHTA, CDR2 FQGNSA. Unmatched junction bases numbered 7, after V lost 1 base and J lost 5 bases. CDR3 DNA sequence: TGTGCCAGCAGCTTAGAGGGGCGGGAGTGGGAGACCCAGTACTTC. Amino acids: CASSLEGREWETQYF.

The chain links TRBV20-1 to TRBJ2-1; 11 bases agree with TRBD2. The germline CDR1 and CDR2 sequences are DFQATT and SNEGSKA (reference sequence). This CDR3 region has 15 residues. Germline trimming cut 6 bases from V and 13 bases from J; bases unmatched to any gene: 17. The CDR3 nucleotides are TGCAGTGCACTTCTAGCGGGAGGACGCTACAGGGAACAGTTCTTC. It is translated as CSALLAGGRYREQFF.

This clonotype was detected ten times or more. The V call is TRBV29-1, the J call TRBJ2-7; D is possibly TRBD1 or TRBD2 (5 bases each). V lost 4 bases and J lost 3, with 10 bases in between. Germline loops: CDR1 SQVTM, CDR2 ANQGSEA. This CDR3 spans 12 amino acids. Written as DNA, the CDR3 is TGCAGCGTTGGGGACGGGTACTACGAGCAGTACTTC. Encoded protein: CSVGDGYYEQYF.

This chain connects TRBV7-8 to TRBJ2-5; 7 bases are shared with TRBD2. The J call is doubtful: the DNA matches TRBJ2-7 better. This CDR3 contains 15 residues. Germline values: CDR1 SGHVS, CDR2 FQNEAQ. The CDR3 reads CASSPSGIWDYEQYF. CDR3 DNA: TGTGCCAGCAGCCCGAGCGGGATCTGGGACTACGAGCAGTACTTC.

J is TRBJ2-3 and V is TRBV29-1; D is ambiguous. Germline V CDR1 and CDR2: SQVTM, ANQGSEA. This CDR3 has 14 residues. V lost 3 bases and J lost 1, with 11 bases in between. The CDR3 coding sequence is TGCAGCGTTGAGGTCCGTCATGGCACAGATACGCAGTATTTT. This translates into CSVEVRHGTDTQYF.

V and J are TRBV11-2 and TRBJ1-2; the D is unclear. V lost 5 bases, J lost 7 bases, and 11 bases lay in between. Germline CDR1 and CDR2: SGHAT and FQNNGV. The CDR3 sequence is 12 residues long. CDR3 residues: CASSVARSGYTF. In DNA, the CDR3 is TGTGCCAGCAGCGTAGCAAGGAGTGGCTACACCTTC.

This clonotype was detected a few times. The chain uses TRBV7-9 and TRBJ2-5; 9 bases align to TRBD2. The CDR3 runs to 15 residues. CDR1 is SEHNR, CDR2 FQNEAQ, per germline (reference sequence). With 5 bases clipped from V and 5 bases from J, the junction kept 9 bases outside the gene matches. The CDR3, as DNA: TGTGCCAGCAGCCTTTGGACCAGCGGGAGGGAGACCCAGTACTTC. Encoded protein: CASSLWTSGRETQYF.

This clonotype came up a few times. V usage is TRBV29-1 and J usage is TRBJ1-5, with D maybe TRBD1 (6 bases). The germline V gene encodes CDR1 SQVTM and CDR2 ANQGSEA. This CDR3 region has 12 residues. The V and J ends lost 7 bases and 10 bases respectively, with 17 bases between them. The DNA of the CDR3 is TGCAGCGCACAGGGCCCGGGGGGTCCCCAGCATTTT. It is translated as CSAQGPGGPQHF.

The J gene is TRBJ2-7, the V gene TRBV7-2, with 8 bases identical to TRBD2. Gene TRBJ2-5 matches the end of the DNA better, so the J call may be wrong. From germline, CDR1 is SGHTA and CDR2 FQGNSA. This CDR3 has 15 amino acids. CDR3 bases: TGTGCCAGCAGCTCCCGGACTAGCCTGTCGGAGACCCAGTACTTC. Its translation: CASSSRTSLSETQYF.

This chain joins TRBV10-1 and TRBJ2-4; 11 bases line up with TRBD1. The DNA end lines up better with TRBJ2-5; the J call may be wrong. Germline-derived CDR1 and CDR2 are WNHNN and SYGVQD (reference sequence). There are 17 residues in the CDR3. The CDR3 sequence is CASSDGQGARNQETQYF. In DNA, the CDR3 is TGCGCCAGCAGTGACGGACAGGGGGCAAGGAACCAAGAGACCCAGTACTTC.

This clonotype was counted a few times. The chain joins TRBV20-1 to TRBJ2-3, with a weak D call TRBD2 (6 bases). Germline V CDR1 and CDR2: DFQATT, SNEGSKA (reference sequence). The CDR3 loop spans 15 amino acids. V was cut by 0 bases and J by 5 bases, with 15 bases left in between. The CDR3 protein is CSARDRAAGVDTQYF. The CDR3, as DNA: TGCAGTGCTAGAGATCGGGCAGCGGGCGTAGATACGCAGTATTTT.

The chain links TRBV7-2 to TRBJ2-7; D gene ambiguous. Trimming removed 4 bases at V and 4 bases at J, with 11 bases between. The CDR3 loop spans 13 amino acids. The germline V gene encodes CDR1 SGHTA and CDR2 FQGNSA. CDR3: CASSSLGRYEQYF. The CDR3 DNA reads TGTGCCAGCAGCTCCTTAGGGCGTTACGAGCAGTACTTC. The whole variable domain, filled in from reference TRBV7-2 and TRBJ2-7, reads GAGVSQSPSNKVTEKGKDVELRCDPISGHTALYWYRQSLGQGLEFLIYFQGNSAPDKSGLPSDRFSAERTGGSVSTLTIQRTQQEDSAVYLCASSSLGRYEQYFGPGTRLTVT.

V is TRBV6-1 and J is TRBJ1-2; a possible D gene is TRBD1 (6 bases). The CDR3 loop spans 12 amino acids. The germline CDR1 and CDR2 sequences are MNHNS and SASEGT. V lost 8 bases and J 8 bases, leaving 15 bases between the germline ends. The CDR3 protein is CASGEQGRGYTF. CDR3 bases: TGTGCCAGCGGGGAACAGGGCCGGGGCTACACCTTC.

V gene TRBV9 combines with J gene TRBJ2-7, with D possibly being TRBD2 (6 bases). This CDR3 comprises 14 residues. CDR1 and CDR2 (germline): SGDLS, YYNGEE. The V end was cut by 6 bases, the J end by 5 bases, with 18 bases between. For the CDR3, the DNA is TGTGCCAGCACCTCGGACTATTCCGCTGACGAGCAGTACTTC. Translated, it gives CASTSDYSADEQYF. The whole variable domain, remainder taken from reference TRBV9 and TRBJ2-7, is DSGVTQTPKHLITATGQRVTLRCSPRSGDLSVYWYQQSLDQGLQFLIQYYNGEERAKGNILERFSAQQFPDLHSELNLSSLELGDSALYFCASTSDYSADEQYFGPGTRLTVT.

This clonotype was detected only a few times. This chain joins TRBV29-1 and TRBJ2-7; the D gene is possibly TRBD2 (6 bases). V was shortened by 5 bases and J by 5 bases, with 16 bases between the two germline ends. The germline V gene encodes CDR1 SQVTM and CDR2 ANQGSEA. The CDR3 loop spans 13 amino acids. Written as DNA, the CDR3 is TGCAGCGTTCCCGGAGGGGACGGGGACGAGCAGTACTTC. This gives the protein CSVPGGDGDEQYF.

A few counts support this clonotype. This sequence joins TRBV20-1 and TRBJ2-5, with TRBD2 matching over 8 bases. V was clipped by 0 bases and J by 3 bases; unmatched bases: 12. CDR3 length: 17 residues. Germline loops: CDR1 DFQATT, CDR2 SNEGSKA (reference sequence). CDR3 region: CSARDSMAGGAKETQYF. The CDR3 DNA reads TGCAGTGCTAGAGATTCGATGGCGGGAGGAGCGAAAGAGACCCAGTACTTC.

This clonotype was seen a few times. The V call is TRBV7-9, the J call TRBJ2-7, with TRBD1 matching 9 bases. This CDR3 is 18 amino acids long. The V gene end was trimmed by 4 bases and the J gene end by 2 bases; junction bases not matched to a gene: 15. CDR1 and CDR2 (germline): SEHNR, FQNEAQ (reference sequence). CDR3 bases: TGTGCCAGCAGCTCCGGACGGACAGGGGCGTCAATCCCCTACGAGCAGTACTTC. It yields the protein CASSSGRTGASIPYEQYF.

About this clonotype itself: One end of the junction fails to match germline, which may point to a read error. This chain connects TRBV9 to TRBJ2-1; D ambiguous. The CDR3 extends over 16 amino acids. Looked up from germline, CDR1 is SGDLS and CDR2 is YYNGEE. CDR3 sequence: CAGSVDKGSSYNEQFF. Here the CDR3 DNA reads TGTGCCGGCAGCGTAGATAAGGGTTCCTCCTACAATGAGCAGTTCTTC.

This clonotype was counted once. The CDR3 is CASSVGTGGLRQYF. In nucleotides, the CDR3 is TGTGCCAGCAGTGTTGGGACAGGGGGCCTTCGGCAGTACTTC. This chain connects TRBV12-3 or TRBV12-4 to TRBJ2-5, with 12 bases lining up with TRBD1. The CDR3 totals 14 residues. With V trimmed by 5 bases and J by 11 bases, 9 bases remained unmatched.

V and J are TRBV28 and TRBJ1-2, with a tentative D call TRBD1 (6 bases). CDR3 length: 12 amino acids. Germline V gene sequence: CDR1 MDHEN, CDR2 SYDVKM. The V and J ends lost 5 bases and 8 bases respectively, with 12 bases between them. The CDR3 DNA is TGTGCCAGCAGTCCCGTCAGGGGAGGCTACACCTTC. Protein: CASSPVRGGYTF.